Below, 8 T cell receptor beta chains from the same sample are listed, as sequenced in a study of blood T cell repertoires in COVID-19. TCRdb keeps only in-frame clones here, not all; method: immunoSEQ multiplex PCR. The sample contains around 190,000 clones, 81% of which appear only once. Sample: peripheral blood. These receptors originate from a middle-aged woman with COVID-19, enrolled during active disease.

The chain combines TRBV29-1 with TRBJ2-3, with D perhaps matching TRBD2 (5 bases). Trimming removed 6 bases at V and 1 base at J, with 11 bases between. In germline, CDR1 is SQVTM, CDR2 ANQGSEA. The CDR3 runs 13 residues. CDR3: CSVDDGGTDTQYF. CDR3 DNA sequence: TGCAGCGTCGATGACGGGGGCACAGATACGCAGTATTTT.

The V gene is TRBV9, the J gene TRBJ2-5; no clear D. Trimming left V 3 bases short and J 4 bases short, with 19 bases between. Per germline, CDR1 SGDLS and CDR2 YYNGEE. CDR3 length: 16 amino acids. DNA for the CDR3: TGTGCCAGCAGCGCCCGTTCTCGTGCGTTATCAGAGACCCAGTACTTC. This gives the protein CASSARSRALSETQYF.

The chain joins TRBV5-6 to TRBJ2-5; D might be TRBD2 (6 bases). The CDR3 has 15 residues. V lost 4 bases, J lost 5 bases, and 18 bases lay in between. Germline V gene data show CDR1 as SGHDT and CDR2 as YYEEEE. CDR3 residues: CASSTPGLPGETQYF. The CDR3 bases are TGTGCCAGCAGCACGCCGGGACTGCCCGGGGAGACCCAGTACTTC. The whole variable domain, filled in from reference TRBV5-6 and TRBJ2-5, reads DAGVTQSPTHLIKTRGQQVTLRCSPKSGHDTVSWYQQALGQGPQFIFQYYEEEERQRGNFPDRFSGHQFPNYSSELNVNALLLGDSALYLCASSTPGLPGETQYFGPGTRLLVL.

This clone was observed once. The chain uses TRBV29-1 and TRBJ2-1; D is possibly TRBD1 (5 bases). V was shortened by 4 bases and J by 8 bases, with 12 bases between the two germline ends. CDR1 is SQVTM, CDR2 ANQGSEA, per germline. The length of the CDR3 is 12 residues. This chain's CDR3 is CSVVTGLDEQFF. The CDR3 DNA is TGCAGCGTTGTTACAGGTTTGGATGAGCAGTTCTTC.

The genes are TRBV5-1 and TRBJ2-1; TRBD2 aligns across 11 bases. V dropped 8 bases and J dropped 8; count of bases not matched to a gene: 9. From germline, CDR1 is SGHRS and CDR2 YFSETQ. There are 14 residues in the CDR3. CDR3 in DNA: TGCGCCAGTTATAGCGGGAGGGCCGTATATGAGCAGTTCTTC. Translated, it gives CASYSGRAVYEQFF.

The chain recombines TRBV5-4 with TRBJ2-5; D is undetermined. CDR3 length: 14 amino acids. The V gene lost 4 bases and the J gene lost 2 bases, with 12 bases spanning the gap. The germline V gene has CDR1 SGHNT and CDR2 YYREEE (reference sequence). The CDR3 here is CASSGSVIQETQYF. The CDR3 nucleotides read TGTGCCAGCAGCGGTAGTGTGATTCAAGAGACCCAGTACTTC. The full variable domain, with the rest looked up from reference TRBV5-4 and TRBJ2-5, is ETGVTQSPTHLIKTRGQQVTLRCSSQSGHNTVSWYQQALGQGPQFIFQYYREEENGRGNFPPRFSGLQFPNYSSELNVNALELDDSALYLCASSGSVIQETQYFGPGTRLLVL.

A single count supports this clone. This chain links TRBV15 with TRBJ1-2; the D is unclear. Between the trimmed V and J ends, which lost 1 base and 9 bases, there was a span of 6 bases. CDR1 and CDR2 from the germline V gene are LNHNV and YYDKDF (reference sequence). The CDR3 extends over 11 amino acids. The CDR3 sequence is CATSRGASYTF. The CDR3, as DNA: TGTGCCACCAGCAGAGGGGCCAGCTACACCTTC.

This chain connects TRBV11-2 to TRBJ2-3, with TRBD2 as a possible D gene (6 bases). Germline-derived CDR1 and CDR2 are SGHAT and FQNNGV. The CDR3 is 14 residues long. The V end lost 1 base, the J end lost 2 bases, and 7 bases lay between the germline ends. The CDR3 spells CASSLVLATDTQYF. In nucleotides, the CDR3 is TGTGCCAGCAGCTTAGTACTAGCCACAGATACGCAGTATTTT.